The T cell receptor (beta chain) described here comes from a study of T-cell memory formation after mild COVID-19. Study as a whole: TCR clustering was largely donor specific. Notes on the study in general: Day 15 to 85 contracting clones showed balanced CD4/CD8; day 15 to 37 expanders favored CD4+.

Trimming shortened V by 0 bases and J by 6 bases, and 8 bases separated the two germline ends. The CDR3 has 13 amino acids. The germline CDR1 and CDR2 sequences are SGDLS and YYNGEE. This clonotype came up a few times. Its antigen is not known. TCRdb fed the 5' RACE reads into MiXCR, producing one record per CDR3 protein. The table records approximately 570,000 distinct CDR3 sequences, 18% of them present only once. The specimen sequenced was PBMCs or a T cell subset sorted from them (not recorded which). The chain employs TRBV9 and TRBJ2-3; D is unclear. The TCR was taken from an adult woman who had mild COVID-19 (a few samples of this study predate the infection). Cell type and time point are not known. The CDR3 region has the DNA TGTGCCAGCAGCGTAGGCCTCTATGATACGCAGTATTTT. Translating it yields CASSVGLYDTQYF.